This T cell receptor beta chain was captured by sequencing in a study of siplizumab effects on memory and regulatory T cells. General study points: The alloresponse seemed to draw substantially on naive T cells, which appeared more diverse than memory cells.

The germline CDR1 and CDR2 sequences are MGHRA and YSYEKL. There are 18 residues in the CDR3. Trimming took 0 bases from V and 0 from J; bases not matched to a gene: 5. TCRdb's table, derived via immunoSEQ multiplex PCR, lists solely in-frame clones and lacks some. Of about 100,000 clones listed, around 90% were seen once; the top ten hold roughly 2.7%. In regard to this clone: Its antigen is unidentified.

This sequence joins TRBV4-1 and TRBJ1-6, with 7 positions matching TRBD1. Input material: CD4+ T cells sorted from blood. This TCR was sampled from a human donor in good health. Some clones in this sample may be carry-over from other donors' samples. The CDR3 spells CASSQEMAGGSYNSPLHF. Here the CDR3 DNA reads TGCGCCAGCAGCCAAGAAATGGCAGGGGGCTCCTATAATTCACCCCTCCACTTT.